These T cell receptor beta chains were read from a single sample in a study of cytotoxic CD8 clonotypes in ibrutinib-treated CLL. Using immunoSEQ multiplex PCR, the repertoire was profiled, and TCRdb retains in-frame clones only, with some absent. The table lists about 140,000 clones, approximately 90% of them singletons. Sequences were derived from PBMCs, sampled after 12 months of ibrutinib treatment. Receptors originate from a human donor with chronic lymphocytic leukemia. Each CDR3 is given with its conserved first and last residue. Fields, in order: clone size, V gene, CDR3 protein. Only some rows state a clone size, as once, few, many or a class for expanded clones.

>once|TRBV19
CASSKATGDKNIQYF
>.|TRBV19
CATQEPGSSYEQYF
>.|TRBV7-2
CASSLVRNEQFF
>.|TRBV11-3
CASSLSTGTGNTIYF
>.|TRBV30
CAWIGGQYTGELFF
>.|TRBV4-1
CASSQDRGGYEQYF
>.|TRBV10-1
CASSESGRDYEQYF
>.|TRBV28
CARSPGQGINEQYF
>.|TRBV4-1
CASSHGELTYEQYF
>.|TRBV5-6
CASSLSAYHQPQHF
>.|TRBV30
CAWRPRIGAFF
>.|TRBV6-5
CASCGNSYNEQFF
>.|TRBV28
CASSRRQGFGLGELFF
>.|TRBV2
CASSEVVGVGQPQHF
>.|TRBV5-6
CASSLGLASGNHNEQFF
>.|TRBV28
CASSLLELLASSTDTQYF
>.|TRBV10-3
CAISVDRGPPYEQYF
>.|TRBV7-2
CAISDRELFYEQYF
>.|TRBV28
CASSLDTRNYGYTF
>.|TRBV28
CASSTPDRVYHGYTF
>.|TRBV5-1
CASSLGEEGGANVLTF
>.|TRBV19
CASTLNYGYTF
>.|TRBV27
CASSPIAGGPFNEQFF
>.|TRBV6-5
CASSYDLETGPREQYF
>.|TRBV4-1
CASSPSIQETQYF
>.|TRBV9
CASTKRGGGLAARDTQYF
>.|TRBV5-1
CASSLDIAVSTDTQYF
>.|TRBV9
CASSVDGGITMNTEAFF
>.|TRBV2
CASQVRPSTDTQYF
>.|TRBV7-3
CASRLTGGSTGELFF
>.|TRBV30
CAWIKGGGRHYNEQFF
>.|TRBV2
CASSELGGNQPQHF
>.|TRBV23-1
CASSQYSGMGEKLFF
>few|TRBV4-2
CAGGDTSNYGYTF
>.|TRBV5-1
CASSSQVNNEQFF
>.|TRBV13
CASSLGRLGTGEKLFF
>.|TRBV9
CASSVSGGERNTIYF
>once|TRBV28
CASSFVFLAGENTGELFF
>.|TRBV30
CAWSVLSSESYNEQFF
>few|TRBV27
CASSLGAVRDEQYF
>.|TRBV13
CASSQQREARYEQYF
>.|TRBV28
CATGPGGHQPQHF
>.|TRBV27
CASSHTSESSYEQYF
>few|TRBV14
CASSWRGDQPQHF
>.|TRBV10-3
CAISARTGLNTEAFF
>.|TRBV27
CASSSGLTYEQYF
>.|TRBV28
CASSPGGSSYEQYF
>.|TRBV7-6
CASSKVAGDQPQHF
>.|TRBV11-3
CASSLMGQGAGNEQFF